This is a list of T cell receptor beta chains from one sample in a study of T cells after yellow fever vaccination. TCRdb passed the 5' RACE reads through MiXCR, listing each CDR3 protein once. This sample yields hundreds of thousands of distinct CDR3 sequences, of which around 6.5% are seen a single time; approximately 15% belongs to the top ten. The sample consisted of PBMCs, taken 5 days after the yellow fever booster vaccination. Source of these receptors: a man aged 30 to 45 who received the YFV17D yellow fever vaccine. The CDR3 runs from the conserved cysteine through the conserved F or W. The D gene is left open where the match is weak. Only part of the rows carry a size: once, few, many, or a class if the clone is expanded.

TRBV7-2	.	.	TRBJ2-3	TGTGCCAGCAACCTGGCAGGGAGCACAGATACGCAGTATTTT	CASNLAGSTDTQYF
TRBV7-2	.	.	TRBJ2-4	TGTGCCAGCAGCTTAAAAGGCAATGGGTACATTCAGTACTTC	CASSLKGNGYIQYF
TRBV6-1	.	.	TRBJ2-1	TGTGCCAGCAGTGCCTTACAGGATTACAATGAGCAGTTCTTC	CASSALQDYNEQFF
TRBV4-3	few	TRBD2	TRBJ2-7	TGCGCCAGCAGCCAAGAGCCCAGACTAGCGGGCGACGAGCAGTACTTC	CASSQEPRLAGDEQYF
TRBV2	few	TRBD2	TRBJ2-2	TGTGCCAGCAGTCCGGCTAGCGGGAGATTCACCGGGGAGCTGTTTTTT	CASSPASGRFTGELFF
TRBV20-1	few	TRBD1	TRBJ2-3	TGCAGTGCCATAGGGACAGTCGAACCGTTACCTAGCACAGATACGCAGTATTTT	CSAIGTVEPLPSTDTQYF
TRBV5-8	.	.	TRBJ2-3	TGTGCCAGCAGCCCTAGGCCAGGAGCAGATACGCAGTATTTT	CASSPRPGADTQYF
TRBV30	.	TRBD2	TRBJ2-7	TGTGCCTGGAGGGCTAGCGGGAGTGACGAGCAGTACTTC	CAWRASGSDEQYF
TRBV30	.	TRBD2	TRBJ2-5	TGTGCCTGGAAGGGGACTAGCGGCCAAGAGACCCAGTACTTC	CAWKGTSGQETQYF
TRBV7-6	.	TRBD2	TRBJ2-2	TGTGCCAGCAGCCCAAGTGAGCTAGCGGGACACGGGGAGCTGTTTTTT	CASSPSELAGHGELFF
TRBV7-2	many	TRBD1	TRBJ2-7	TGTGCCAGCAGCTTAAGGGGACAGGGGCTCACCTACGAGCAGTACTTC	CASSLRGQGLTYEQYF
TRBV2	few	.	TRBJ1-4	TGTGCCAGCAGTGACCGGGGGCTTCGGAACGAAAAACTGTTTTTT	CASSDRGLRNEKLFF
TRBV25-1	.	TRBD2	TRBJ2-5	TGTGCCAGCCTCGGACTAGCCGGGGAGACCCAGTACTTC	CASLGLAGETQYF
TRBV7-9	many	.	TRBJ2-1	TGTGCCAGCAGCTTAGTTTATGGTGAGCAGTTCTTC	CASSLVYGEQFF
TRBV5-1	many	.	TRBJ2-5	TGTGCCAGCAGCTTAGCCCAAGAGACCCAGTACTTC	CASSLAQETQYF
TRBV7-9	few	.	TRBJ2-1	TGTGCAGGGGGGGGGACGTACAATGAGCAGTTCTTC	CAGGGTYNEQFF
TRBV20-1	many	TRBD2	TRBJ2-1	TGCAGTGCTAGAGGTGGGACTAGCGGTCCCCTGGGTAATGAGCAGTTCTTC	CSARGGTSGPLGNEQFF
TRBV6-5	.	TRBD2	TRBJ2-7	TGTGCCAGCAGTTACGGGGCGGGAGATTACGAGCAGTACTTC	CASSYGAGDYEQYF
TRBV4-2	many	.	TRBJ2-7	TGTGCCAGCAGCCAAGATCGGAGCGGGTGGTTCTACGAGCAGTACTTC	CASSQDRSGWFYEQYF
TRBV6-1	many	TRBD1	TRBJ2-4	TGTGCCAGCAGGGGACAGGGGTTAGACATTCAGTACTTC	CASRGQGLDIQYF
TRBV12-3/TRBV12-4	few	TRBD2	TRBJ2-7	TGTGCCAGCAGTAGGACTAGCGGGAAGAACGAGCAGTACTTC	CASSRTSGKNEQYF
TRBV5-1	many	TRBD1	TRBJ1-6	TGCGCCAGCAGCAGGGAGACAGGGATTGAGTCACCCCTCCACTTT	CASSRETGIESPLHF
TRBV20-1	many	.	TRBJ2-4	TGCAGTGCTACGTGGGGGGCCAAAAACATTCAGTACTTC	CSATWGAKNIQYF
TRBV20-1	.	.	TRBJ2-7	TGCAGTGCTAGCGATACCCTCCGTGGAGAGCAGTACTTC	CSASDTLRGEQYF
TRBV7-2	few	.	TRBJ2-7	TGTGCCAGCAGCTTAGGGAGCCCGAGCTCCTACGAGCAGTACTTC	CASSLGSPSSYEQYF
TRBV11-3	.	.	TRBJ2-5	TGTGCCAGCAGTAATCGACAAAACCAAGAGACCCAGTACTTC	CASSNRQNQETQYF
TRBV20-1	many	.	TRBJ1-2	TGCAGTGCTAGGCGGGAAGGGGTTAATGGCTACACCTTC	CSARREGVNGYTF
TRBV5-6	.	TRBD2	TRBJ2-1	TGTGCCAGCAGCTTGCTTACTAGCGGGAGTGGTGGCAATGAGCAGTTCTTC	CASSLLTSGSGGNEQFF
TRBV30	.	TRBD1	TRBJ1-6	TGTGCCTGGAACACCAGGGGACAGAAAACACCCCTCCACTTT	CAWNTRGQKTPLHF
TRBV10-3	many	.	TRBJ2-3	TGTGCCATCAGTAAAGGGTCAGATACGCAGTATTTT	CAISKGSDTQYF
TRBV15	many	.	TRBJ2-4	TGTGCCACCAGCAAGATCCGGGACAATACCAAAAACATTCAGTACTTC	CATSKIRDNTKNIQYF
TRBV7-2	.	.	TRBJ2-6	TGTGCCAGCAGCTTACAGTGGGTCGGGGCCAACGTCCTGACTTTC	CASSLQWVGANVLTF
TRBV12-3/TRBV12-4	.	TRBD2	TRBJ2-3	TGTGTCAGCAGTTTAAGGGGACTAGCGGGAGAAATCACAGATACGCAGTATTTT	CVSSLRGLAGEITDTQYF
TRBV24-1	.	.	TRBJ2-2	TGTGCCACCAGTGATTGGGCGGACCCCACCGGGGAGCTGTTTTTT	CATSDWADPTGELFF
TRBV29-1	many	.	TRBJ2-2	TGCAGCGCTCAGCCGGGGTCCGGGGAGCTGTTTTTT	CSAQPGSGELFF
TRBV28	.	.	TRBJ2-4	.	CASSSSGQINIQYF
TRBV20-1	many	.	TRBJ2-1	TGCAGTGCTAGACACAGGATCCTCAATGAGCAGTTCTTC	CSARHRILNEQFF
TRBV6-5	.	.	TRBJ1-2	TGTGCCAGCAGTTACGTGGGGTTACTGGACTACACCTTC	CASSYVGLLDYTF